The present T cell receptor (beta chain) was sequenced within a study of response to subunit inactivated influenza vaccine. Overall study findings and caveats: Authors suggested each seasonal influenza vaccination recruits few new T cells.

The CDR3 spans 13 residues. Germline-derived CDR1 and CDR2 are DFQATT and SNEGSKA (reference sequence). Deletions cut 6 bases from V and 3 bases from J, with 12 bases between. Notes on this clonotype: Its antigen is not known.

TCRdb independently ran MiXCR on the RT-PCR reads; one entry per CDR3 protein. This table has under 750,000 distinct CDR3 sequences, 12% appearing once. The receptor was derived from a man aged 50 to 59 who received an inactivated influenza vaccine. Sequenced here: PBMCs from blood, sampled on the day of vaccination. The chain uses TRBV20-1 and TRBJ1-5; a possible D gene is TRBD1 (6 bases). The CDR3 bases are TGCAGTGCCACGGGGGGCACCAATCAGCCCCAGCATTTT. It specifies CSATGGTNQPQHF.